This note documents a single T cell receptor (beta chain) sequence. Additional DNA sequences in this sample encode the identical CDR3. The sequencing of unsorted PBMC DNA took place on ten immunoSEQ deep assay plates. The table came from immunoSEQ multiplex PCR; TCRdb's copy has only in-frame clones and leaves some out. Here the sample spans about 560,000 clones, roughly four fifths being singletons. These data are taken from a study of shared clonotypes between healthy human individuals. The CDR3 extends over 15 amino acids. CDR1 and CDR2 from the germline V gene are SGHRS and YFSETQ. The ends were cut back, 0 bases at V and 0 bases at J, with 9 bases in the middle. All the donors were Caucasian adults who lived in Nashville, Tennessee. Unsorted samples used approximately 99 million PBMCs for genomic DNA.

The origin of this receptor is a woman aged 40 to 50 in good health. Some clones in this sample may be carry-over from other donors' samples. Sequenced sample: PBMCs. The chain has TRBV5-1 and TRBJ1-1; weak D call: TRBD1 (6 bases). CDR3 DNA: TGCGCCAGCAGCTTGGTCGGGGGCATGAACACTGAAGCTTTCTTT. Protein product: CASSLVGGMNTEAFF.